This record covers a single T cell receptor beta chain. Antigen: not known. The data were taken from a study of blood T cells in healthy people across ages. Trimming took off 2 bases at V and 0 bases at J, with 8 bases between the two ends. CDR1 and CDR2 from the germline V gene are MNHEY and SVGAGI. This CDR3 is built from 16 residues. Then a second PCR, running about 7 to 11 cycles, was carried out with a sample-barcoded 5' primer and a J-beta primer mix. Via MiXCR, TCRdb re-called the 5' RACE reads, giving one row per CDR3 protein. The sample has approximately 800,000 distinct CDR3 sequences; around 36% are singletons. Study-level points and caveats: Underestimates were what the diversity estimates from one million T cells were considered to be.

Each sample gave at least 6.5 million isolated PBMCs. The specimen sequenced was blood. This sequence joins TRBV6-5 and TRBJ2-6; D not certain. The sequence derives from a man between 18 and 29 years old in good health. The DNA of the CDR3 is TGTGCCAGCAGTTACACCCAGTTCTCTGGGGCCAACGTCCTGACTTTC. It is translated as CASSYTQFSGANVLTF.